One and the same sample provided the 7 T cell receptor beta chains below, sequenced in a study of shared clonotypes between healthy human individuals. TCRdb keeps only in-frame clones here, not all; method: immunoSEQ multiplex PCR. The sample lists under 200,000 clones, 90% to 95% occurring once. Sequencing used naive CD4+ T cells sorted from blood. The sample's subset: CD45RA+ positively selected. The receptors shown here come from a woman aged 25 to 39 in good health.

The chain carries TRBV28 and TRBJ2-7; TRBD2 aligns across 13 bases. The V gene end was trimmed by 7 bases and the J gene end by 7 bases; junction bases not matched to a gene: 13. The germline V gene has CDR1 MDHEN and CDR2 SYDVKM. The CDR3 length is 16 residues. Here the CDR3 reads CASTPPLTSGRFEQYF. CDR3 nucleotide sequence: TGTGCCAGCACCCCGCCGTTGACTAGCGGGAGGTTTGAGCAGTACTTC.

This clone has a single count. The J gene is TRBJ2-1, the V gene TRBV29-1; 10 bases fit TRBD2. After removal of 6 bases from V and 5 bases from J, the junction contained 7 bases not matched to a gene. Germline assignment: CDR1 SQVTM and CDR2 ANQGSEA. The CDR3 has 14 amino acids. DNA of the CDR3: TGCAGCGTCCTACTAGCGGGACGGAACAATGAGCAGTTCTTC. Its protein is CSVLLAGRNNEQFF.

V and J are TRBV7-8 and TRBJ2-5; D remains ambiguous. The DNA end is a closer match to TRBJ2-7, so the J assignment may be wrong. The CDR3 runs to 14 residues. Germline assignment: CDR1 SGHVS and CDR2 FQNEAQ. This chain's CDR3 is CASSSAILENEQYF. CDR3 DNA sequence: TGTGCCAGCAGCTCCGCTATCCTTGAGAACGAGCAGTACTTC.

This chain links TRBV14 with TRBJ2-7; 8 nucleotides agree with TRBD2. The CDR3 extends over 13 amino acids. Germline V gene lookup returns CDR1 SGHDN and CDR2 FVKESK. Trimming removed 4 bases from V and 6 bases from J; junction bases left unmatched: 5. CDR3 sequence: CASSLAGGGEQYF. In nucleotides, the CDR3 is TGTGCCAGCAGCCTTGCGGGAGGAGGCGAGCAGTACTTC.

The rearrangement links TRBV7-9 to TRBJ2-1, with a tentative D call TRBD2 (6 bases). V shed 0 bases and J shed 6 bases, with 12 bases lying between them. Germline V gene sequence: CDR1 SEHNR, CDR2 FQNEAQ (reference sequence). CDR3 length equals 15 residues. The DNA of the CDR3 is TGTGCCAGCAGCTTAGCGGCGGGATCCGTCAATGAGCAGTTCTTC. As protein: CASSLAAGSVNEQFF.

The chain carries TRBV7-7 and TRBJ2-3; the D gene is possibly TRBD1 (5 bases). The CDR3 length is 15 residues. V shed 1 base and J shed 1 base, with 9 bases lying between them. Germline CDR1 reads SSHAT; CDR2 reads FNYEAQ (reference sequence). CDR3 coding DNA: TGTGCCAGCAGCTTAGGAGACAGTGGCACAGATACGCAGTATTTT. It is translated as CASSLGDSGTDTQYF.

The chain recombines TRBV10-1 with TRBJ2-7, with 7 bases lining up with TRBD2. The CDR3 spans 15 residues. CDR1 and CDR2 from the germline V gene are WNHNN and SYGVQD (reference sequence). Trimming took 6 bases from V and 0 from J; bases not matched to a gene: 8. The CDR3 loop is CASSARGTTSYEQYF. Here the CDR3 DNA reads TGCGCCAGCAGCGCACGCGGGACTACCTCCTACGAGCAGTACTTC.